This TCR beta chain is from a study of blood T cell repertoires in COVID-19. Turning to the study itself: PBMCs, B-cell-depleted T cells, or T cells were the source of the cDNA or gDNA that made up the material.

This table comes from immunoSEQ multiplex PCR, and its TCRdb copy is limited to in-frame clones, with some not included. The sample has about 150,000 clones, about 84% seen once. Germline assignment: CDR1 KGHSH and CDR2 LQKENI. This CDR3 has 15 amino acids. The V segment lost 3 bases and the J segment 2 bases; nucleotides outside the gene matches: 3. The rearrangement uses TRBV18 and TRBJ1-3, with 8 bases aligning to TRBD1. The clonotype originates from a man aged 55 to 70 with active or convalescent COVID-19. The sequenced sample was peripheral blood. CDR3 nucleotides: TGTGCCAGCTCACCCCAGGGGGCGGCTGGAAACACCATATATTTT. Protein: CASSPQGAAGNTIYF.